One and the same sample provided the 30 T cell receptor beta chains below, sequenced in a study of OX40 agonist ivuxolimab in advanced cancers. TCRdb's table, derived via immunoSEQ multiplex PCR, lists solely in-frame clones and lacks some. The sample consists of about 46,000 clones, 70% to 90% of them appearing once. Material: CD4+ or CD8+ T cells sorted from blood, obtained in a trial of the OX40 agonist ivuxolimab. The receptors originated from an adult with an advanced solid tumor such as melanoma, head and neck, liver or kidney cancer.

This chain uses TRBV30 with TRBJ2-5; D gene ambiguous. CDR3 size: 10 residues. V lost 5 bases and J lost 5, with 6 bases in between. CDR1 GTSNPN and CDR2 SVGIG come from the germline V gene (reference sequence). The CDR3 protein is CAWESETQYF. CDR3 DNA sequence: TGTGCCTGGGAGTCGGAGACCCAGTACTTC.

V gene TRBV19 combines with J gene TRBJ1-1; TRBD1 aligns across 9 bases. CDR1 and CDR2 (germline): LNHDA, SQIVND (reference sequence). The V gene end was trimmed by 6 bases and the J gene end by 5 bases; junction bases not matched to a gene: 7. There are 14 residues in the CDR3. CDR3 nucleotides: TGTGCCAGTAGGTCAGGGACAGGGAGGACTGAAGCTTTCTTT. This gives the protein CASRSGTGRTEAFF.

This clone was seen once. This chain connects TRBV5-4 to TRBJ2-3; D gene unclear. The CDR3 has 14 amino acids. The V end was cut by 1 base, the J end by 2 bases, with 8 bases between. CDR1 SGHNT and CDR2 YYREEE come from the germline V gene (reference sequence). CDR3 in DNA: TGTGCCAGCAGCTTGAGCGACCCCACAGATACGCAGTATTTT. Protein product: CASSLSDPTDTQYF.

Only one count was recorded for this clone. V gene TRBV2 combines with J gene TRBJ1-2; a weak D match, TRBD1 (5 bases). Trimming removed 2 bases at V and 5 bases at J, with 15 bases between. The CDR3 runs 15 residues. The V gene's germline CDR1 is SNHLY and CDR2 FYNNEI. CDR3 protein: CASSEIGQGVYGYTF. Written as DNA, the CDR3 is TGTGCCAGCAGTGAAATTGGTCAGGGTGTATATGGCTACACCTTC.

Here the CDR3 reads CASSLESFGQGSETQYF. CDR3 nucleotide sequence: TGTGCCAGCAGCTTAGAATCTTTCGGACAGGGGTCGGAGACCCAGTACTTC. The V gene is TRBV7-8, the J gene TRBJ2-5, with TRBD1 matching over 9 bases. The CDR3 totals 17 residues. V shed 1 base and J 5 bases; nucleotides not matched to a gene: 11. Germline lookup yields CDR1 SGHVS and CDR2 FQNEAQ.

The chain recombines TRBV4-3 with TRBJ2-3, with 11 bases lining up with TRBD2. Germline V gene data show CDR1 as LGHNA and CDR2 as YSLEER. The CDR3 totals 17 residues. The V gene end was trimmed by 4 bases and the J gene end by 5 bases; junction bases not matched to a gene: 11. CDR3 bases: TGCGCCAGCAGCCGCCGACTAGCGGGGAGCCCCTTAGATACGCAGTATTTT. It yields the protein CASSRRLAGSPLDTQYF.

V usage is TRBV27 and J usage is TRBJ1-5; D is perhaps TRBD1 (5 bases). Trimming pared 6 bases from V and 0 bases from J, leaving 9 bases between. The germline V gene has CDR1 MNHEY and CDR2 SMNVEV (reference sequence). This CDR3 has 14 residues. The chain's CDR3 is CASRSGYSNQPQHF. The CDR3 DNA is TGTGCCAGCAGATCAGGGTATAGCAATCAGCCCCAGCATTTT.

As DNA, the CDR3 is TGTGCCAGCAGCTTAGGGACAGGGGCCTACGAGCAGTACTTC. It codes for CASSLGTGAYEQYF. The genes are TRBV7-2 and TRBJ2-7; 9 bases align to TRBD1. Germline-derived CDR1 and CDR2 are SGHTA and FQGNSA. This CDR3 has 14 residues. The trim removed 1 base at V and 2 bases at J, leaving 0 bases unmatched.

The chain employs TRBV7-6 and TRBJ2-5; TRBD1 matches 7 bases. This CDR3 spans 14 amino acids. Germline V lookup: CDR1 SGHVS, CDR2 FNYEAQ. The V gene end was trimmed by 4 bases and the J gene end by 2 bases; junction bases not matched to a gene: 4. The CDR3 DNA reads as TGTGCCAGCAGCTCCGGGACAGAACAAGAGACCCAGTACTTC. The encoded protein is CASSSGTEQETQYF.

The CDR3 here is CASSLGGLNTQYF. In DNA, the CDR3 is TGTGCCAGCAGCTTGGGGGGACTCAATACGCAGTATTTT. J is TRBJ2-3 and V is TRBV5-6, with a tentative D call TRBD2 (6 bases). The CDR3 loop spans 13 amino acids. Germline CDR1 reads SGHDT; CDR2 reads YYEEEE. Trimming shortened V by 0 bases and J by 7 bases, and 9 bases separated the two germline ends.

CDR3 in DNA: TGTGCCAGCAGTACTCCGGGAGCCTACGAGCAGTACTTC. This encodes CASSTPGAYEQYF. The rearrangement joins TRBV28 to TRBJ2-7; TRBD2 might be the D (6 bases). Per the germline V gene, CDR1 is MDHEN and CDR2 is SYDVKM. Trimming removed 5 bases from V and 2 bases from J, with 10 bases in between. The CDR3 covers 13 residues.

The chain uses TRBV16 and TRBJ1-1; no clear D gene. Trimming took off 3 bases at V and 4 bases at J, with 6 bases between the two ends. CDR1 and CDR2 from the germline V gene are KGHSY and FQNENV. This CDR3 has 12 residues. The CDR3 loop is CASSQEGTEAFF. The CDR3, as DNA: TGTGCCAGCAGCCAGGAGGGCACTGAAGCTTTCTTT.

The chain has TRBV14 and TRBJ2-7, with TRBD1 as a possible D gene (6 bases). The V gene's germline CDR1 is SGHDN and CDR2 FVKESK. This CDR3 spans 17 amino acids. V was cut by 1 base and J by 2 bases, with 18 bases left in between. The CDR3, as DNA: TGTGCCAGCAGCCAAGGTTTACTCCGGACAGTAGCCTACGAGCAGTACTTC. This gives the protein CASSQGLLRTVAYEQYF.

V gene TRBV6-5 combines with J gene TRBJ1-6; no definite D call. The CDR3 extends over 15 amino acids. CDR1 and CDR2 from the germline V gene are MNHEY and SVGAGI. V was shortened by 4 bases and J by 7 bases, with 14 bases between the two germline ends. The CDR3 spells CASSSPSQENSPLHF. DNA of the CDR3: TGTGCCAGCAGTTCGCCCAGTCAGGAGAATTCACCCCTCCACTTT.

The gene calls are TRBV11-2 and TRBJ1-1; tentative D call: TRBD1 (6 bases). V lost 6 bases to trimming and J lost 7 bases, with 15 bases between them. There are 13 residues in the CDR3. CDR1 and CDR2 from the germline V gene are SGHAT and FQNNGV. The CDR3 DNA is TGTGCCAGCAGTTCTATAATGACAGGTGAAGCTTTCTTT. This gives the protein CASSSIMTGEAFF.

The chain uses TRBV5-6 and TRBJ1-1; the D is unclear. Germline assignment: CDR1 SGHDT and CDR2 YYEEEE. The CDR3 is 13 residues long. Trimming shortened V by 4 bases and J by 10 bases, and 17 bases separated the two germline ends. CDR3: CASSPGGSMGAFF. As DNA, the CDR3 is TGTGCCAGCAGCCCCGGTGGTTCGATGGGAGCTTTCTTT.

The chain links TRBV6-1 to TRBJ1-2; TRBD1 might be the D (5 bases). Trimming stripped 2 bases from V and 3 bases from J, with 13 bases between. The germline gives CDR1 MNHNS, CDR2 SASEGT. This CDR3 is built from 15 residues. CDR3 sequence: CASSERRGPYYGYTF. Written as DNA, the CDR3 is TGTGCCAGCAGTGAAAGGAGGGGCCCATACTATGGCTACACCTTC.

In its sample, this clone was seen a few times. This chain connects TRBV6-5 to TRBJ1-5; D is unclear. CDR1 and CDR2 from the germline V gene are MNHEY and SVGAGI. V lost 5 bases to trimming and J lost 3 bases, with 11 bases between them. CDR3 length equals 14 residues. The CDR3 nucleotides read TGTGCCAGCAGTCCCGGACTGGCCAATCAGCCCCAGCATTTT. This codes for CASSPGLANQPQHF.

J is TRBJ2-1 and V is TRBV4-3; TRBD2 aligns across 14 bases. V gave up 4 bases and J gave up 6 bases; unmatched junction bases: 8. CDR1 and CDR2 from the germline V gene are LGHNA and YSLEER. CDR3 length: 17 amino acids. CDR3 in amino acids: CASSLDTGTSGSNEQFF. CDR3 nucleotides: TGCGCCAGCAGCCTTGATACCGGGACTAGCGGGAGCAATGAGCAGTTCTTC.

Only a few counts were recorded for this clone. V usage is TRBV11-2 and J usage is TRBJ2-7, with unresolved D. Germline V CDR1 and CDR2: SGHAT, FQNNGV. This CDR3 has 13 amino acids. Between the trimmed V and J ends, which lost 1 base and 1 base, there was a span of 5 bases. The CDR3: CASSLASSYEQYF. DNA for the CDR3: TGTGCCAGCAGCTTAGCGAGTTCCTACGAGCAGTACTTC.

This clone was found once. The rearrangement joins TRBV9 to TRBJ2-1; a possible D gene is TRBD2 (5 bases). CDR1 is SGDLS and CDR2 is YYNGEE in the germline V gene. Trimming took 4 bases from V and 2 from J, leaving 19 bases between them. The CDR3 loop spans 17 amino acids. The CDR3: CASSSPLSVSPYNEQFF. The CDR3 DNA reads TGTGCCAGCAGCTCCCCCCTTAGCGTCTCCCCCTACAATGAGCAGTTCTTC.

This chain uses TRBV4-1 with TRBJ1-3; D is unclear. This CDR3 has 15 amino acids. V was trimmed by 5 bases and J by 3 bases, leaving 14 bases between them. The germline V gene encodes CDR1 MGHRA and CDR2 YSYEKL. The CDR3 loop reads CASSLSIADGNTIYF. For the CDR3, the DNA is TGCGCCAGCAGCTTATCTATCGCAGATGGAAACACCATATATTTT.

The chain recombines TRBV18 with TRBJ2-2; no clear D. The CDR3 consists of 14 residues. The germline V gene has CDR1 KGHSH and CDR2 LQKENI. V lost 3 bases and J 6 bases, leaving 11 bases between the germline ends. The CDR3 DNA is TGTGCCAGCTCACCGGAGACCAGGCCCGGGGAGCTGTTTTTT. Translated: CASSPETRPGELFF.

A remark on this clone: The likely explanation is a read error, given a far larger clone one base away. The chain links TRBV10-3 to TRBJ2-7; possibly TRBD1 for D (6 bases). This CDR3 region has 12 residues. Germline V CDR1 and CDR2: ENHRY, SYGVKD. CDR3 sequence reads: CASSYNRDEQYF. The CDR3 bases are TGTGCCAGCAGTTATAACAGGGACGAGCAGTACTTC.

This chain joins TRBV28 and TRBJ1-2; possibly TRBD1 for D (5 bases). This CDR3 region has 15 residues. Germline CDR1 and CDR2: MDHEN and SYDVKM. V was cut by 6 bases and J by 2 bases, with 16 bases left in between. CDR3 protein: CASRVGGRRNYGYTF. DNA for the CDR3: TGTGCCAGCAGGGTGGGGGGTAGGAGAAACTATGGCTACACCTTC.

The chain has TRBV30 and TRBJ2-5; D is unclear. Germline CDR1 is GTSNPN and CDR2 is SVGIG (reference sequence). V was trimmed by 0 bases and J by 2 bases, leaving 10 bases between them. The CDR3 contains 14 residues. CDR3: CAWSVLGLQETQYF. CDR3 DNA sequence: TGTGCCTGGAGTGTACTGGGTTTACAAGAGACCCAGTACTTC.

The chain has TRBV6-1 and TRBJ2-7, with TRBD1 identical over 9 bases. Trimming removed 3 bases from V and 5 bases from J; junction bases left unmatched: 8. Per the germline V gene, CDR1 is MNHNS and CDR2 is SASEGT. CDR3 length: 15 residues. CDR3 region: CASSEETGGANEQYF. The CDR3 DNA reads TGTGCCAGCAGTGAGGAAACAGGGGGCGCGAACGAGCAGTACTTC.

This chain joins TRBV15 and TRBJ1-2; D ambiguous. The germline V gene encodes CDR1 LNHNV and CDR2 YYDKDF (reference sequence). The V and J ends lost 3 bases and 0 bases respectively, with 14 bases between them. The CDR3 runs to 16 residues. The CDR3 reads CATSRGDRGANYGYTF. The CDR3 DNA is TGTGCCACCAGCAGGGGAGACCGGGGAGCTAACTATGGCTACACCTTC.

The chain joins TRBV28 to TRBJ2-7; 8 bases match TRBD2. The germline gives CDR1 MDHEN, CDR2 SYDVKM. Trimming took 4 bases from V and 0 from J; bases not matched to a gene: 11. The CDR3 extends over 17 amino acids. The CDR3 DNA reads as TGTGCCAGCAGTTGGACATATAGCGGGGTCAGCTCCTACGAGCAGTACTTC. Its translation is CASSWTYSGVSSYEQYF.

The chain links TRBV27 to TRBJ1-1; possibly TRBD1 for D (5 bases). CDR1 is MNHEY, CDR2 SMNVEV, per germline (reference sequence). The V end lost 0 bases, the J end lost 5 bases, and 7 bases lay between the germline ends. CDR3 length: 13 amino acids. CDR3: CASSLSRGTEAFF. The CDR3 DNA is TGTGCCAGCAGTTTATCTAGGGGAACTGAAGCTTTCTTT.